Following are 16 T cell receptor beta chains from one sample sequenced in a study of T-cell memory formation after mild COVID-19. TCRdb itself ran the 5' RACE reads through MiXCR, one entry per CDR3 protein. The sample contains 400,000 or so distinct CDR3 sequences, under 25% of which appear only once. The material sequenced was PBMCs or a T cell subset sorted from them (not recorded which). These TCRs come from an adult woman who had mild COVID-19 (a few samples of this study predate the infection). Cell type and time point are not known.

The chain employs TRBV4-1 and TRBJ1-1; D is possibly TRBD1 (6 bases). There are 19 residues in the CDR3. V lost 0 bases, J lost 1 base, and 21 bases lay in between. Germline values: CDR1 MGHRA, CDR2 YSYEKL. DNA for the CDR3: TGCGCCAGCAGCCAAGATATCCCAGGGGTCTCCTCGAGGAACACTGAAGCTTTCTTT. Translated: CASSQDIPGVSSRNTEAFF.

This clonotype was found a few times. This chain connects TRBV7-8 to TRBJ1-4; weak D call: TRBD1 (6 bases). V was clipped by 7 bases and J by 6 bases, with 12 bases between them. Per germline, CDR1 SGHVS and CDR2 FQNEAQ. The CDR3 has 13 residues. The CDR3 region is CASKRAGDEKLFF. CDR3 bases: TGTGCCAGCAAGCGTGCAGGGGATGAAAAACTGTTTTTT.

This clonotype turned up a few times. V and J are TRBV5-1 and TRBJ1-1; 7 nucleotides match TRBD1. The CDR3 has 14 residues. The trim removed 3 bases at V and 11 bases at J, leaving 13 bases unmatched. Germline CDR1 reads SGHRS; CDR2 reads YFSETQ. CDR3 nucleotides: TGCGCCAGCAGCTGGTACAGGGGATCGGATTCTGCTTTCTTT. This sequence encodes CASSWYRGSDSAFF. The variable domain in full, completed from reference TRBV5-1 and TRBJ1-1, reads KAGVTQTPRYLIKTRGQQVTLSCSPISGHRSVSWYQQTPGQGLQFLFEYFSETQRNKGNFPGRFSGRQFSNSRSEMNVSTLELGDSALYLCASSWYRGSDSAFFGQGTRLTVV.

The chain recombines TRBV6-5 with TRBJ2-7, with D possibly being TRBD1 (8 bases). Trimming left V 4 bases short and J 1 base short, with 14 bases between. Germline V gene data show CDR1 as MNHEY and CDR2 as SVGAGI. The CDR3 runs to 15 residues. This chain's CDR3 is CASSSYRGGSYEQYF. The CDR3 nucleotides are TGTGCCAGCAGTTCCTACAGGGGGGGGTCCTACGAGCAGTACTTC.

This chain connects TRBV11-2 to TRBJ2-3; TRBD2 agrees at 8 bases. The length of the CDR3 is 15 residues. Germline values: CDR1 SGHAT, CDR2 FQNNGV. With 5 bases clipped from V and 2 bases from J, the junction kept 6 bases outside the gene matches. The CDR3 DNA reads as TGTGCCAGCAGCCCCCTTAGCGGGATCACAGATACGCAGTATTTT. Protein product: CASSPLSGITDTQYF.

This rearrangement joins TRBV7-9 to TRBJ2-3; 8 bases match TRBD2. CDR1 is SEHNR, CDR2 FQNEAQ, per germline (reference sequence). With V trimmed by 2 bases and J by 1 base, 8 bases remained unmatched. This CDR3 contains 17 residues. CDR3 coding DNA: TGTGCCAGCAGCTTATCTTCAGCGGGGGTTCGCACAGATACGCAGTATTTT. Protein: CASSLSSAGVRTDTQYF.

This clonotype was counted between two and nine times. V and J are TRBV30 and TRBJ2-1, with 10 bases fitting TRBD2. Germline lookup yields CDR1 GTSNPN and CDR2 SVGIG (reference sequence). Germline trimming cut 8 bases from V and 2 bases from J; bases unmatched to any gene: 6. This CDR3 comprises 14 residues. The CDR3 is CAGGSGGAYNEQFF. CDR3 nucleotides: TGTGCCGGAGGCAGCGGGGGGGCCTACAATGAGCAGTTCTTC.

The chain combines TRBV10-3 with TRBJ2-3, with a tentative D call TRBD1 (6 bases). Germline V gives CDR1 ENHRY, CDR2 SYGVKD. The CDR3 runs to 17 residues. The V gene lost 0 bases and the J gene lost 0 bases, with 13 bases spanning the gap. CDR3 sequence: CAISESSVTGSTDTQYF. CDR3 sequence (DNA): TGTGCCATCAGTGAGTCTAGTGTGACAGGCAGCACAGATACGCAGTATTTT.

This clonotype was counted a few times. The chain couples TRBV7-2 to TRBJ1-1, with D possibly TRBD1 on 5 matching bases. Trimming took 3 bases from V and 5 from J, leaving 13 bases between them. There are 14 residues in the CDR3. Looked up from germline, CDR1 is SGHTA and CDR2 is FQGNSA. The DNA of the CDR3 is TGTGCCAGCAGCTTTCCCCAGGGTGGGACTGAAGCTTTCTTT. It specifies CASSFPQGGTEAFF.

The chain uses TRBV11-2 and TRBJ1-1; D is ambiguous. The CDR3 spans 15 residues. Per the germline V gene, CDR1 is SGHAT and CDR2 is FQNNGV. V was shortened by 2 bases and J by 6 bases, with 16 bases between the two germline ends. The CDR3: CASSLTHWTSAEAFF. In DNA, the CDR3 is TGTGCCAGCAGCTTAACCCACTGGACTTCGGCTGAAGCTTTCTTT.

The gene calls are TRBV28 and TRBJ2-1, with TRBD2 matching over 12 bases. CDR3 length equals 14 residues. Germline lookup yields CDR1 MDHEN and CDR2 SYDVKM. J gave up 11 bases and V 5 bases, and 7 bases lay outside the gene matches. The CDR3 reads CASSPRLAGEKQFF. The CDR3 nucleotides read TGTGCCAGCAGTCCCAGACTAGCGGGAGAAAAGCAGTTCTTC.

This clonotype was seen a handful of times. The gene calls are TRBV12-3 or TRBV12-4 and TRBJ2-7; 7 bases fit TRBD1. The V gene end was trimmed by 5 bases and the J gene end by 1 base; junction bases not matched to a gene: 8. This CDR3 is 15 amino acids long. The CDR3 bases are TGTGCCAGCAGTCCTATTTGGACAGGATCCTACGAGCAGTACTTC. Protein: CASSPIWTGSYEQYF.

The chain links TRBV5-1 to TRBJ2-3; 7 nucleotides align to TRBD1. Trimming took 7 bases from V and 5 from J; bases not matched to a gene: 10. Germline V gene lookup returns CDR1 SGHRS and CDR2 YFSETQ. The CDR3 has 14 residues. The CDR3 here is CASFISGQRDTQYF. The CDR3 coding sequence is TGCGCCAGCTTTATATCGGGACAGAGAGATACGCAGTATTTT.

The V and J genes are TRBV6-6 and TRBJ1-5; no firm D call. CDR3 length: 13 residues. V was shortened by 2 bases and J by 10 bases, with 12 bases between the two germline ends. Germline-derived CDR1 and CDR2 are MNHNY and SVGAGI (reference sequence). The DNA of the CDR3 is TGTGCCAGCAGTTACGCGGGGAGGGAACCCCAGCATTTT. Translated, it gives CASSYAGREPQHF.

The rearrangement joins TRBV3-1 to TRBJ1-5; a possible D gene is TRBD1 (5 bases). CDR3 size: 14 residues. V dropped 5 bases and J dropped 6 bases, with 14 bases sitting between them. Germline V gene data show CDR1 as LGHDT and CDR2 as YNNKEL (reference sequence). In DNA form, the CDR3 reads TGTGCCAGCAGCTTCGCGAGGGGAGGTCAGCCCCAGCATTTT. The encoded protein is CASSFARGGQPQHF.

This chain uses TRBV9 with TRBJ2-5, with TRBD2 matching 7 bases. V shed 0 bases, J shed 5 bases, and the junction held 4 bases outside the gene matches. CDR1 and CDR2 (germline): SGDLS, YYNGEE. The CDR3 is made up of 14 amino acids. In nucleotides, the CDR3 is TGTGCCAGCAGCGTAGTTGGTAGCGGGGAGACCCAGTACTTC. Translated: CASSVVGSGETQYF.